Listed below are T cell receptor beta chains from one sample, sequenced in a study of T cell responses to AZD1222 COVID-19 vaccine. Clones were sequenced by immunoSEQ multiplex PCR, and TCRdb holds only the in-frame ones, with some missing. The sample comprises 100,000 or so clones, around 87% of which are singletons, and about 9.4% rests with the top ten. Material: peripheral blood, obtained 28 days after the second AZD1222 dose. The receptor set was obtained from an adult who received the AZD1222 COVID-19 vaccine. The CDR3 runs from the conserved cysteine through the conserved F or W. A D gene is named only where the DNA matches it firmly. Clone size is shown for a subset of rows, as once, few, many or a class of expanded clone.

j_gene | v_gene | d_gene | abundance | CDR3aa | CDR3nt
TRBJ2-7 | TRBV28 | NA | NA | CASRTTGVSSYEQYF | TGTGCCAGCCGAACGACAGGAGTTAGCTCCTACGAGCAGTACTTC
TRBJ2-1 | TRBV3-1/TRBV3-2 | NA | NA | CASSRDKVRYNEQFF | TGTGCCAGCAGCCGAGACAAGGTTAGGTACAATGAGCAGTTCTTC
TRBJ2-7 | TRBV7-2 | NA | NA | CASSLGLGGYEQYF | TGTGCCAGCAGCTTAGGCCTGGGCGGCTACGAGCAGTACTTC
TRBJ1-5 | TRBV3-1/TRBV3-2 | TRBD1 | once | CASSRDRGFQPQHF | TGTGCCAGCAGCCGGGACAGGGGATTTCAGCCCCAGCATTTT
TRBJ1-6 | TRBV20-1 | NA | NA | CSASSRAWPLHF | TGCAGTGCTAGTTCTAGGGCTTGGCCCCTCCACTTT
TRBJ2-1 | TRBV13 | TRBD1 | NA | CASSPAGDRGSYNEQFF | TGTGCCAGCAGCCCCGCCGGGGACAGGGGGTCCTACAATGAGCAGTTCTTC
TRBJ2-1 | TRBV5-5 | TRBD2 | NA | CASSLDGTGGFYNEQFF | TGTGCCAGCAGCTTGGATGGAACGGGAGGGTTCTACAATGAGCAGTTCTTC
TRBJ2-2 | TRBV3-1/TRBV3-2 | NA | NA | CASSQDMSAGELFF | TGTGCCAGCAGCCAAGATATGAGCGCCGGGGAGCTGTTTTTT
TRBJ1-6 | TRBV6-5 | NA | NA | CASSLQVANNSPLHF | TGTGCCAGCAGCCTACAAGTCGCTAATAATTCACCCCTCCACTTT
TRBJ1-5 | TRBV5-6 | NA | few | CASSLARERGPQHF | TGTGCCAGCAGCTTGGCACGGGAAAGGGGCCCCCAGCATTTT
TRBJ2-1 | TRBV5-1 | TRBD2 | NA | CASSLAAASGAYNEQFF | TGCGCCAGCAGCTTGGCCGCGGCTAGCGGGGCCTACAATGAGCAGTTCTTC
TRBJ1-4 | TRBV27 | TRBD1 | NA | CASSSGGFEKLFF | TGTGCCAGCAGTTCAGGGGGCTTTGAAAAACTGTTTTTT
TRBJ2-3 | TRBV6-5 | NA | NA | CASKVGFRTDTQYF | TGTGCCAGCAAGGTGGGATTCCGCACAGATACGCAGTATTTT
TRBJ1-5 | TRBV6-5 | NA | NA | CASSYDRAQPQHF | TGTGCCAGCAGTTACGACAGAGCTCAGCCCCAGCATTTT
TRBJ2-7 | TRBV10-3 | NA | NA | CAISYGPGAYEQYF | TGTGCCATCAGCTACGGGCCAGGAGCCTACGAGCAGTACTTC
TRBJ1-4 | TRBV6-5 | TRBD1 | NA | CASRAQTGGSEKLFF | TGTGCCAGCAGAGCCCAGACAGGGGGTAGCGAAAAACTGTTTTTT
TRBJ2-2 | TRBV28 | NA | NA | CASSLSVSGELFF | TGTGCCAGCAGTTTAAGTGTCAGCGGGGAGCTGTTTTTT